Listed here is a single TCR beta chain. This clonotype was recorded many times. Its cognate antigen has yet to be identified. No much larger clonotype is one base removed from it; base qualities were not supplied. Library preparation used 5' RACE. Instrument on record: NextSeq 500. In the TCR library protocol, unique molecular identifiers were attached to individual cDNA molecules to correct for PCR bias and sequencing error. Both TCR alpha and beta chains were sequenced, and tight co-correlation was observed between alpha and beta sequence abundances in each sample. The authors' pipeline ran thus. V gene, J gene and CDR3 annotation of TCR sequences was performed with Decombinator V4. Expanded TCRs were defined as changing significantly between any two time points under a Poisson model with p below 0.0001. Abundances of TCRs were expressed as counts per million after normalisation to the total number of TCRs sequenced in each sample. MAIT TCRs were defined by TRAV1-2 paired with TRAJ12, TRAJ20 or TRAJ33, and iNKT TCRs by TRAV10 paired with TRAJ18. VDJdb, accessed 1 November 2021, was searched for CMV, EBV and SARS-CoV-2 annotated TCRs, with TCRs annotated for multiple antigens excluded. The public reads were run again by TCRdb, first through fastp at Q25 and then through MiXCR, and only productive beta chains were kept. Rows are combined by CDR3 protein, so each entry shows the most common genes and DNA. The V and J calls come from TCRdb's annotation, not from the publication. Within this sample are about 67,000 distinct CDR3 sequences, with approximately 10% of them counted one time only. Jointly, the top ten make up 3.5% to 4% of the sample.

The data were taken from a study of early T cells in non-severe SARS-CoV-2 infection (dated by TCRdb to the early 2020s). Describing the broader study: Because TCR sequencing relied on bulk RNA taken from unsorted whole blood, pairing of alpha and beta chains was not possible. Here is what the overall study found, with its caveats: VDJdb matching was skewed toward anti-spike CD8 responses and likely underestimated virus-specific expansions by missing private and CD4 specificities.

The study was a case-control design nested within a healthcare worker cohort in London, UK, with weekly nasopharyngeal swab PCR tests and blood sampling. Healthcare workers were enrolled in the week of the UK lockdown, from 23 to 31 March 2020, and were followed every week for up to about 16 weeks. The CDR3 covers 13 residues, taking in both the cysteine and the phenylalanine. Only the CDR3 portion is preserved as DNA: 39 bases, with reading frame beginning at the first base. V sheds 4 bases and J sheds 9 bases, leaving 15 bases between their ends. CDR1 and CDR2 were assigned from the germline V gene as SGHAT and FQNNGV.

The material sequenced was whole blood. This sequence originates from an adult who was a healthcare worker with PCR-confirmed SARS-CoV-2 infection or an uninfected control (not recorded which). The chain is made from TRBV11-2 and TRBJ2-5, with a tentative D call of TRBD1 or TRBD2, each matching 5 bases. The DNA sequence follows: TGTGCCAGCAGCTCCGGGACCCGAGGAGCCCAGTACTTC. This translates into CASSSGTRGAQYF.